This entry is about one T cell receptor beta chain. The antigen is undetermined. This sample was taken from a study of response to subunit inactivated influenza vaccine. General study results and limits: T cells newly recruited by each seasonal influenza vaccination are few, the authors suggested.

With 0 bases removed from V and 2 bases from J, the gap between germline ends came to 16 bases. CDR3 size: 17 residues. The germline V gene has CDR1 LGHNA and CDR2 YNFKEQ. One entry per CDR3 protein results from TCRdb running MiXCR on the RT-PCR reads. This sample has hundreds of thousands of distinct CDR3 sequences, with roughly 8.2% found just once. This material consisted of PBMCs from blood, taken about 24 months after vaccination. J is TRBJ2-5 and V is TRBV4-2, with D unclear. The receptor was derived from a man aged 45 to 70 who received an inactivated influenza vaccine. The CDR3 DNA follows: TGTGCCAGCAGCCAAGATTCGTCTTTTACGGTTCAAGAGACCCAGTACTTC. As protein: CASSQDSSFTVQETQYF.